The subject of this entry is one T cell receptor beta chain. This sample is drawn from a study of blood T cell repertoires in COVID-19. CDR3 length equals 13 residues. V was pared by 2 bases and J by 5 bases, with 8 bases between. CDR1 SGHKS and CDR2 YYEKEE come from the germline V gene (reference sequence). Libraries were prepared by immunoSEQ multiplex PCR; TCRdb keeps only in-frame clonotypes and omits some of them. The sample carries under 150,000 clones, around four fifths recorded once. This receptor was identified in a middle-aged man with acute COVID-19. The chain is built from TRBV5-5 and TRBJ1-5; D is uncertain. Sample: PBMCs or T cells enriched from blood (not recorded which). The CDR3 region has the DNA TGTGCCAGCAGCTTTTCAGAAGATCAGCCCCAGCATTTT. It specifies CASSFSEDQPQHF.